One TCR beta chain is described in this entry. Its recognized antigen is unknown. No base-level quality is on record; no much larger clone is a single base apart. Library preparation employed the immunoSEQ multiplex PCR assay. This is the immuneACCESS table as TCRdb keeps it, with only in-frame sequences that have V and J called. A part of the clones is gone; compared with another copy, unresolved V genes explain less than half, and the rest is unexplained. The sample table holds roughly 110,000 clones, of which 85% to 90% were seen once. The ten largest clones take up 2% to 3% of the sample. These data belong to a study of radiotherapy plus CTLA-4 blockade in lung cancer (dated 2018 in TCRdb). About the investigation overall: Objective responses were observed in 18% of enrolled patients, and disease control was achieved in approximately 30%.

Focal radiation therapy combined with CTLA-4 blockade (ipilimumab) was tested in patients with chemo-refractory metastatic non-small-cell lung cancer. The cysteine opens and the phenylalanine closes a CDR3 of 14 amino acids. The DNA shown is the 42-base CDR3, in frame from base 1. Relative to germline, V is 5 bases shorter and J is 0 bases shorter, with 10 bases between their ends. CDR1 LGHNT and CDR2 FRNRAP are derived from the germline V gene. What the study reported, not specific to this receptor: After treatment with radiotherapy and ipilimumab, TCR clones that originated in tumors expanded in peripheral blood. The strongest predictors of response were reported to be early dynamic shifts in blood T cell clones along with a rise in serum interferon-beta following radiation.

The rearrangement combines TRBV12-5 with TRBJ1-1; no confident D gene assignment can be made. The source of this sequence is a human donor with non-small cell lung cancer that progressed on radiotherapy plus ipilimumab. Some clones in this sample may be carry-over from other donors' samples. The sequencing here drew on peripheral blood, taken from a patient treated with radiotherapy plus ipilimumab. The nucleotide sequence reads as follows: TGTGCTAGTGGTCCACACCCCATGAACACTGAAGCTTTCTTT. Translated, it reads CASGPHPMNTEAFF.